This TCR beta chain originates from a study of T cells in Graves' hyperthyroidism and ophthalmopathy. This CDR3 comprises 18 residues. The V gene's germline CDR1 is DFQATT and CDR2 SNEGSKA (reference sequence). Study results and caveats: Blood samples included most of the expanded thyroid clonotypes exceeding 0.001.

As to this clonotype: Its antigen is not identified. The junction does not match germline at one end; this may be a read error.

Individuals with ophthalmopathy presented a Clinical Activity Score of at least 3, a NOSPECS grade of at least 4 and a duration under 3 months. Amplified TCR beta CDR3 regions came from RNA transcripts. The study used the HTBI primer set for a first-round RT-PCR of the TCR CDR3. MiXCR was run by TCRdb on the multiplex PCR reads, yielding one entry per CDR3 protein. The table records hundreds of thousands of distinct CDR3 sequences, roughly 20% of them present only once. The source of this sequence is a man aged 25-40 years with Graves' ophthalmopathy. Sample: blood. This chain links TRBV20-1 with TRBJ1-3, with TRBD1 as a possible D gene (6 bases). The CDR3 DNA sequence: TGCAGTACTAGAGATACAAGTCGTGGACAGTTTTTAGGAAACACCATATATTTT. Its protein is CSTRDTSRGQFLGNTIYF.